A selection of T cell receptor beta chains follows, all from one sample in a study of cytomegalovirus exposure and HLA in healthy donors. The assay was immunoSEQ multiplex PCR, and TCRdb's table has in-frame clones only and misses some. The top ten hold less than 3% of the sample, which has 90,000 to 150,000 clones, roughly four fifths seen once. Sequenced input: PBMCs. These receptors came from a woman in her thirties or forties in good health and CMV-seropositive. Both conserved end residues are part of each CDR3. D genes are given only for firm matches. Some rows have no size entry. The others give once, few or many, or a class for an expanded clone.

d_call,clone_size,v_call,j_call,cdr3_nt,cdr3_aa
TRBD1,-,TRBV9,TRBJ1-2,TGTGCCAGCAGCGGCCCCGGATCAGGGGGCCTCTATGGCTACACCTTC,CASSGPGSGGLYGYTF
-,-,TRBV7-2,TRBJ1-3,TGTGCCAGCAGCCTAGATTTGAGGGGAAACACCATATATTTT,CASSLDLRGNTIYF
-,-,TRBV10-3,TRBJ2-1,TGTGCCATCAAGGGGGTATTGGGGGACCCTCGGGAGCAGTTCTTC,CAIKGVLGDPREQFF
TRBD1,-,TRBV29-1,TRBJ1-1,TGCAGCGCGGGGACAGGGAACACTGAAGCTTTCTTT,CSAGTGNTEAFF
-,few,TRBV4-1,TRBJ1-3,TGCGCCAGCAGCCAAGATCGGTACTCTGGAAACACCATATATTTT,CASSQDRYSGNTIYF
TRBD1,-,TRBV2,TRBJ2-4,TGTGCCAGCAGTGACCGGGACAGGGGATTTTATGTGGCCATTCAGTACTTC,CASSDRDRGFYVAIQYF
TRBD1,-,TRBV19,TRBJ2-5,TGTGCCAGTAGGACAGGGGGCCTGGAGACCCAGTACTTC,CASRTGGLETQYF
-,-,TRBV14,TRBJ2-2,TGTGCCAGCAGCCAAAGGCGACAGTTATTCACCGGGGAGCTGTTTTTT,CASSQRRQLFTGELFF
TRBD1,-,TRBV5-1,TRBJ2-7,TGCGCCAGCAGGGCCAAGGGACAGGGGAACGAGCAGTACTTC,CASRAKGQGNEQYF
-,-,TRBV28,TRBJ1-1,TGTGCCAGCACCCTTGGGGGCGGCGGTTCCGCTGAAGCTTTCTTT,CASTLGGGGSAEAFF
TRBD2,-,TRBV4-2,TRBJ2-1,TGTGCCAGCAGCCAAGACCACTCCCTAGCGGGAGTCTATGAGCAGTTCTTC,CASSQDHSLAGVYEQFF
-,-,TRBV30,TRBJ2-3,TGTGCCTGGAGCCGGGACTCTCAAGATACGCAGTATTTT,CAWSRDSQDTQYF
TRBD2,-,TRBV4-2,TRBJ2-3,TGTGCCAGCAGCCACCCTTCCAGGGGTAGCGGGAGGGCCTCTAGCACAGATACGCAGTATTTT,CASSHPSRGSGRASSTDTQYF
TRBD1,-,TRBV5-6,TRBJ2-1,TGTGCCAGCAGCCTCCCGGGACAGGGCGGCAATGAGCAGTTCTTC,CASSLPGQGGNEQFF
TRBD2,-,TRBV27,TRBJ2-1,TGTGCCAGCAGTTTATCGACTAGCGGGAGGACCATATACAATGAGCAGTTCTTC,CASSLSTSGRTIYNEQFF
-,-,TRBV18,TRBJ1-1,TGTGCCAGCTCACCTCAGGGCCTGGAAGCTTTCTTT,CASSPQGLEAFF
-,-,TRBV5-1,TRBJ1-2,TGCGCCAGCAGCTCCCCCAGCGGGACGGATGGCTACACCTTC,CASSSPSGTDGYTF
TRBD1,-,TRBV7-9,TRBJ1-2,TGTGCCAGCAGCCCGGACAGGGTCGATGGCTACACCTTC,CASSPDRVDGYTF
TRBD2,many,TRBV6-4,TRBJ2-1,TGTGCCAGCAGTGACGGGTTAGCGGGGGGCACTGAGCAGTTCTTC,CASSDGLAGGTEQFF
-,few,TRBV6-5,TRBJ1-1,TGTGCCAGCAGTTACGGCGACACCATGAACACTGAAGCTTTCTTT,CASSYGDTMNTEAFF
-,once,TRBV11-3,TRBJ1-1,TGTGCCAGCAGCTTTCAGGGGCCGAACACTGAAGCTTTCTTT,CASSFQGPNTEAFF
TRBD2,-,TRBV27,TRBJ2-1,TGTGCCAGCAGTTTCAATGGGGGGAGGGCCGGAAATGAGCAGTTCTTC,CASSFNGGRAGNEQFF
-,-,TRBV4-3,TRBJ2-7,TGCGCCAGCAGCCAAGGGGCCAACTACGAGCAGTACTTC,CASSQGANYEQYF
TRBD2,-,TRBV27,TRBJ2-1,TGTGCCAGCAGTCCCATCAGCGGGAGGGATTACAATGAGCAGTTCTTC,CASSPISGRDYNEQFF
-,-,TRBV5-6,TRBJ1-5,TGTGCCAGCAGCTTCGTCGGGGATCAGCCCCAGCATTTT,CASSFVGDQPQHF
-,-,TRBV5-6,TRBJ2-6,TGTGCCAGCAGCTTGGAAGCGGGTAGCTCTGGGGCCAACGTCCTGACTTTC,CASSLEAGSSGANVLTF
TRBD2,once,TRBV7-3,TRBJ2-7,TGTGCCAGCAGCTCGGGACTAGCGTCCACCTACGAGCAGTACTTC,CASSSGLASTYEQYF
-,few,TRBV28,TRBJ2-7,TGTGCCAGCAGTATCCACAGAGCCTACGAGCAGTACTTC,CASSIHRAYEQYF